The T cell receptor beta chain described here comes from a study of T cells in Graves' hyperthyroidism and ophthalmopathy. The source material, RNA transcripts, was used to amplify TCR beta CDR3 regions. In the first-round RT-PCR of the TCR CDR3, the HTBI primer set was used. TCRdb itself ran the multiplex PCR reads through MiXCR, one entry per CDR3 protein. The table has 300,000 to 400,000 distinct CDR3 sequences, approximately 14% seen once. The CDR3 extends over 14 amino acids. Germline CDR1 is SGHVS and CDR2 is FQNEAQ. The junction had 6 bases not matched to a gene; V was cut back by 1 base and J by 7 bases. This clonotype was counted at least ten times.

This sequence joins TRBV7-8 and TRBJ2-7, with 8 bases matching TRBD1. This receptor was taken from a woman in her twenties or thirties with Graves' hyperthyroidism. Specimen: blood. The chain's CDR3 is CASSLGDRIWEQYF. CDR3 DNA: TGTGCCAGCAGCTTAGGGGACAGGATCTGGGAGCAGTACTTC.